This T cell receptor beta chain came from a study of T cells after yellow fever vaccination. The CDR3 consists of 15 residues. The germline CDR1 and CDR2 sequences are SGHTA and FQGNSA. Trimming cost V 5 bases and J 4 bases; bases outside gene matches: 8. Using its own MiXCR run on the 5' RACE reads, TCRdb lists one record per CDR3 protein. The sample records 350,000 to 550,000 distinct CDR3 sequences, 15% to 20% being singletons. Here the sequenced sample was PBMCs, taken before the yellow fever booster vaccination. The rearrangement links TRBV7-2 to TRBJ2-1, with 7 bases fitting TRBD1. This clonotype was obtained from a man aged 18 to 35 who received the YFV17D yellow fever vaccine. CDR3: CASSPYRDRYNEQFF. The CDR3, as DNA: TGTGCCAGCAGCCCATACCGGGACAGATACAATGAGCAGTTCTTC.